One and the same sample provided the 20 T cell receptor beta chains below, sequenced in a study of T cell repertoires in cytomegalovirus infection. These receptors have no known antigen. TCRdb redid the calling of the reads with MiXCR, one entry per CDR3 protein. The sample has about 740,000 distinct CDR3 sequences, roughly 36% seen once; the top ten hold 18%. The material sequenced was cultured PBMCs, taken from culture after CMV antigen stimulation. These TCRs come from a human donor in good health (CMV status not recorded). Some clones in this sample may be carry-over from other donors' samples.

This clonotype was seen only a few times. The gene calls are TRBV19 and TRBJ2-1; TRBD1 is a possible D gene (5 bases). The CDR3 has 14 amino acids. Germline CDR1 is LNHDA and CDR2 is SQIVND (reference sequence). Trimming stripped 7 bases from V and 5 bases from J, with 15 bases between. The CDR3 coding sequence is TGTGCCAGTAAGCCAGGGAAAGGGGACAATGAGCAGTTCTTC. It yields the protein CASKPGKGDNEQFF. Variable domain in full (rest from reference TRBV19 and TRBJ2-1): DGGITQSPKYLFRKEGQNVTLSCEQNLNHDAMYWYRQDPGQGLRLIYYSQIVNDFQKGDIAEGYSVSREKKESFPLTVTSAQKNPTAFYLCASKPGKGDNEQFFGPGTRLTVL.

This clonotype was observed a handful of times. The chain employs TRBV7-6 and TRBJ2-7, with 7 bases aligning to TRBD1. This CDR3 has 13 residues. Germline V gene sequence: CDR1 SGHVS, CDR2 FNYEAQ. The junction had 4 bases not matched to a gene; V was cut back by 3 bases and J by 5 bases. In nucleotides, the CDR3 is TGTGCCAGCAGCTTTAACAGGGGCGACGAGCAGTACTTC. Translation: CASSFNRGDEQYF.

This clonotype was seen a few times. The chain links TRBV6-2 or TRBV6-3 to TRBJ1-1; TRBD1 is a possible D gene (6 bases). CDR1 is MNHEY, CDR2 SVGEGT, per germline. The CDR3 runs 16 residues. Trimming took 3 bases from V and 2 from J, leaving 16 bases between them. The CDR3 protein is CASSYRDMRGNTEAFF. Here the CDR3 DNA reads TGTGCCAGCAGTTATCGGGACATGAGGGGCAACACTGAAGCTTTCTTT.

The V call is TRBV12-3 or TRBV12-4, the J call TRBJ1-5; D perhaps matches TRBD1 (6 bases). The ends were cut back, 3 bases at V and 0 bases at J, with 9 bases in the middle. There are 15 residues in the CDR3. The CDR3 bases are TGTGCCAGCAGTTTTTGGGGACATAGCAATCAGCCCCAGCATTTT. It yields the protein CASSFWGHSNQPQHF.

The V and J genes are TRBV2 and TRBJ1-4; 7 nucleotides agree with TRBD1. This CDR3 is 13 amino acids long. Germline V gene sequence: CDR1 SNHLY, CDR2 FYNNEI. With 10 bases clipped from V and 3 bases from J, the junction kept 5 bases outside the gene matches. DNA of the CDR3: TGTGCCACCGACAGGGCTCCTAATGAAAAACTGTTTTTT. It specifies CATDRAPNEKLFF.

This clonotype has just a few counts. The chain employs TRBV7-9 and TRBJ2-5; TRBD1 is a possible D gene (5 bases). The V and J ends lost 1 base and 3 bases respectively, with 9 bases between them. The CDR3 contains 14 residues. From germline, CDR1 is SEHNR and CDR2 FQNEAQ (reference sequence). As DNA, the CDR3 is TGTGCCAGCAGCTTAGTACGACAGAAAGAGACCCAGTACTTC. Its translation: CASSLVRQKETQYF.

This clonotype was seen more than once but under ten times. The chain carries TRBV5-5 and TRBJ2-1; TRBD1 aligns across 8 bases. The V gene's germline CDR1 is SGHKS and CDR2 YYEKEE (reference sequence). The length of the CDR3 is 15 residues. After removal of 2 bases from V and 3 bases from J, the junction contained 4 bases not matched to a gene. The CDR3 nucleotides are TGTGCCAGCAGCTTTCTACAGGGGGGCTACAATGAGCAGTTCTTC. Translated: CASSFLQGGYNEQFF.

To note about this clonotype: A much larger clone lies a single base off, so this may be a read error. The gene calls are TRBV7-2 and TRBJ2-3; D might be TRBD2 (6 bases). Germline CDR1 reads SGHTA; CDR2 reads FQGNSA. Between the trimmed V and J ends, which lost 3 bases and 8 bases, there was a span of 12 bases. The CDR3 runs to 13 residues. The CDR3 reads CASSFQRAGTQYF. CDR3 sequence (DNA): TGTGCCAGCAGCTTCCAGCGGGCAGGTACGCAGTATTTT. The entire variable domain, with the rest obtained from reference TRBV7-2 and TRBJ2-3, is as follows: GAGVSQSPSNKVTEKGKDVELRCDPISGHTALYWYRQSLGQGLEFLIYFQGNSAPDKSGLPSDRFSAERTGGSVSTLTIQRTQQEDSAVYLCASSFQRAGTQYFGPGTRLTVL.

This clonotype has a count of ten or more. The chain combines TRBV7-6 with TRBJ2-5; tentatively, D is TRBD1 or TRBD2 (5 bases each). The V end lost 3 bases, the J end lost 5 bases, and 10 bases lay between the germline ends. Germline values: CDR1 SGHVS, CDR2 FNYEAQ. The CDR3 sequence is 13 residues long. CDR3 protein: CASSLRAGETQYF. In DNA form, the CDR3 reads TGTGCCAGCAGCTTGCGGGCAGGGGAGACCCAGTACTTC. Looking up the rest from reference TRBV7-6 and TRBJ2-5 gives the full variable domain: GAGVSQSPRYKVTKRGQDVALRCDPISGHVSLYWYRQALGQGPEFLTYFNYEAQQDKSGLPNDRFSAERPEGSISTLTIQRTEQRDSAMYRCASSLRAGETQYFGPGTRLLVL.

The chain employs TRBV6-6 and TRBJ2-5; a weak D match, TRBD1 (6 bases). The CDR3 has 15 residues. CDR1 and CDR2 (germline): MNHNY, SVGAGI (reference sequence). Trimming pared 6 bases from V and 5 bases from J, leaving 19 bases between. This CDR3 is CASRVPNREKETQYF. The CDR3 region has the DNA TGTGCCAGCAGAGTACCAAACAGGGAGAAGGAGACCCAGTACTTC.

The rearrangement links TRBV7-8 to TRBJ2-7; D not certain. Trimming pared 4 bases from V and 3 bases from J, leaving 16 bases between. The CDR3 consists of 15 residues. Germline loops: CDR1 SGHVS, CDR2 FQNEAQ. The chain's CDR3 is CASSSGGWANYEQYF. The CDR3 coding sequence is TGTGCCAGCAGCTCCGGTGGGTGGGCCAACTACGAGCAGTACTTC.

This rearrangement joins TRBV4-1 to TRBJ2-5, with 8 bases lining up with TRBD2. CDR3 length equals 16 residues. Per germline, CDR1 MGHRA and CDR2 YSYEKL. V shed 1 base, J shed 4 bases, and the junction held 8 bases outside the gene matches. This CDR3 is CASSQGGLAGGETQYF. DNA of the CDR3: TGCGCCAGCAGCCAAGGGGGTCTGGCGGGGGGAGAGACCCAGTACTTC.

This clonotype was picked up a small number of times. The chain links TRBV12-5 to TRBJ2-3, with D tentatively TRBD1 (5 bases). Per the germline V gene, CDR1 is LGHNT and CDR2 is FRNRAP. V was clipped by 5 bases and J by 4 bases, with 10 bases between them. This CDR3 contains 13 residues. CDR3 residues: CASGPQGADTQYF. The CDR3, as DNA: TGTGCTAGTGGTCCCCAGGGCGCAGATACGCAGTATTTT.

The count of this clonotype is one. The chain uses TRBV9 and TRBJ1-4; no clear D gene. Germline V gene sequence: CDR1 SGDLS, CDR2 YYNGEE. V lost 2 bases to trimming and J lost 3 bases, with 8 bases between them. The CDR3 runs 14 residues. The CDR3 DNA reads as TGTGCCAGCAGCGTCGGACTGCCTAATGAAAAACTGTTTTTT. Amino acid sequence: CASSVGLPNEKLFF. The whole variable domain, remainder taken from reference TRBV9 and TRBJ1-4, is DSGVTQTPKHLITATGQRVTLRCSPRSGDLSVYWYQQSLDQGLQFLIQYYNGEERAKGNILERFSAQQFPDLHSELNLSSLELGDSALYFCASSVGLPNEKLFFGSGTQLSVL.

This clonotype was seen only a few times. The chain couples TRBV6-1 to TRBJ2-5; D perhaps matches TRBD2 (6 bases). Per the germline V gene, CDR1 is MNHNS and CDR2 is SASEGT. This CDR3 has 17 residues. V was pared by 3 bases and J by 2 bases, with 19 bases between. CDR3: CASSDSARGLPQETQYF. CDR3 nucleotide sequence: TGTGCCAGCAGTGATTCGGCTAGAGGACTACCTCAAGAGACCCAGTACTTC.

As regards this clonotype: A clone one base away is much larger, so this may be a read error. The chain joins TRBV11-3 to TRBJ2-5; D might be TRBD2 (5 bases). The CDR3 spans 13 residues. The germline V and J ends were trimmed by 5 bases and 5 bases, with 12 bases remaining between them. Germline V gene lookup returns CDR1 SGHNT and CDR2 YENEEA. The DNA for the CDR3 is TGTGCCAGCAGCACAACTAGTATGGAGACCCAGTACTTC. It codes for CASSTTSMETQYF.

This clonotype was observed once. The chain employs TRBV19 and TRBJ2-4; possibly TRBD2 for D (6 bases). This CDR3 has 14 amino acids. V gave up 7 bases and J gave up 8 bases, with 18 bases separating them. The germline gives CDR1 LNHDA, CDR2 SQIVND (reference sequence). The CDR3, as DNA: TGTGCCAGTACCACCCTGGGGGGTGTGGACATTCAGTACTTC. Protein product: CASTTLGGVDIQYF.

The chain employs TRBV29-1 and TRBJ2-7; D may correspond to TRBD1 or TRBD2 (5 bases each). Germline V gene data show CDR1 as SQVTM and CDR2 as ANQGSEA. This CDR3 has 12 residues. The V and J ends lost 5 bases and 2 bases respectively, with 10 bases between them. The CDR3 reads CSVRRGPYEQYF. The CDR3 region has the DNA TGCAGCGTTCGTCGGGGCCCCTACGAGCAGTACTTC.

V and J are TRBV7-2 and TRBJ2-1; D may be TRBD1 (8 bases). The CDR3 is 16 amino acids. Trimming removed 5 bases at V and 0 bases at J, with 14 bases between. The germline V gene encodes CDR1 SGHTA and CDR2 FQGNSA. DNA for the CDR3: TGTGCCAGCAGCGCACAGGGGGGGCTCTCCTACAATGAGCAGTTCTTC. Translated, it gives CASSAQGGLSYNEQFF.

The rearrangement links TRBV7-6 to TRBJ1-2; maybe TRBD1 (6 bases). Per the germline V gene, CDR1 is SGHVS and CDR2 is FNYEAQ. CDR3 length equals 13 residues. Trimming left V 5 bases short and J 7 bases short, with 14 bases between. CDR3 coding DNA: TGTGCCAGCAGCACAGGGCAGGGGTTTGGCTACACCTTC. Encoded protein: CASSTGQGFGYTF. The full variable domain, in which reference TRBV7-6 and TRBJ1-2 provide the parts outside the CDR3, is GAGVSQSPRYKVTKRGQDVALRCDPISGHVSLYWYRQALGQGPEFLTYFNYEAQQDKSGLPNDRFSAERPEGSISTLTIQRTEQRDSAMYRCASSTGQGFGYTFGSGTRLTVV.